This T cell receptor beta chain was sequenced in a study of T cell clonality in common variable immunodeficiency. Libraries were prepared by immunoSEQ multiplex PCR; TCRdb keeps only in-frame clonotypes and omits some of them. The sample is made up of some 19,000 clones, none counted only once. Of note for this clone: Its antigen remains unidentified. The CDR3 goes on 3 residues after the read ends, and that part is filled in from the germline J gene.

CVID meant reduced serum IgG, IgA and/or IgM plus specific antibody deficiency. Patients and controls were mostly of Caucasian heritage. Germline CDR1 and CDR2: SEHNR and FQNEAQ (reference sequence). This CDR3 has 14 residues. The junction had 6 bases not matched to a gene; V was cut back by 1 base and J by 8 bases. Overall study findings and caveats: Fewer deletions and N-nucleotide insertions were reportedly seen in common variable immunodeficiency TCR beta sequences.

The chain uses TRBV7-9 and TRBJ2-3; 7 nucleotides agree with TRBD1. This clonotype was obtained from a human donor with common variable immunodeficiency. Sequenced: peripheral blood mononuclear cells. The chain's CDR3 is CASSLVSGQVTQYF. The covered CDR3 bases are TGTGCCAGCAGCTTAGTGAGCGGACAGGTTACG.